The next 17 T cell receptor beta chains were all read from a single sample in a study of CD8 T cells in Susac syndrome (dated by TCRdb to between 2017 and 2020). The method behind the library was the immunoSEQ multiplex PCR assay. RNA was extracted using the RNeasy kit, and roughly 0.5 to 1 microgram was reverse transcribed with random hexamers. The public sequencing data were trimmed at Q25 with fastp and processed into clonotypes with MiXCR by TCRdb, which kept only in-frame beta chains. CDR3 protein sequences are deduplicated, and each keeps its most common genes and DNA. Here the sample has approximately 190,000 distinct CDR3 sequences; approximately 96% occur a single time. The ten largest clones add up to approximately 0.1% of the sample. Source material: CD4+ T cells from PBMCs. Every receptor here comes from a human donor with Susac syndrome.

The chain recombines TRBV7-2 with TRBJ2-7, with 7 nucleotides matching TRBD1. CDR1 and CDR2 from the germline V gene are SGHTA and FQGNSA. J gave up 2 bases and V 0 bases, and 4 bases lay outside the gene matches. This CDR3 is built from 15 residues. CDR3: CASSLAWTGTYEQYF. DNA for the CDR3: TGTGCCAGCAGCTTAGCATGGACAGGTACCTACGAGCAGTACTTC. The variable domain in full, completed from reference TRBV7-2 and TRBJ2-7, reads GAGVSQSPSNKVTEKGKDVELRCDPISGHTALYWYRQSLGQGLEFLIYFQGNSAPDKSGLPSDRFSAERTGGSVSTLTIQRTQQEDSAVYLCASSLAWTGTYEQYFGPGTRLTVT.

J is TRBJ2-7 and V is TRBV28; possible D gene TRBD2, 6 bases. Germline V lookup: CDR1 MDHEN, CDR2 SYDVKM. The CDR3 is 16 amino acids. V was trimmed by 1 base and J by 0 bases, leaving 13 bases between them. The CDR3 DNA follows: TGTGCCAGCAGTTTATACGGGACTTACAGCTCCTACGAGCAGTACTTC. Protein product: CASSLYGTYSSYEQYF.

The chain joins TRBV27 to TRBJ1-2; D might be TRBD1 (5 bases). The CDR3 is made up of 13 amino acids. V lost 4 bases to trimming and J lost 4 bases, with 10 bases between them. CDR1 is MNHEY and CDR2 is SMNVEV in the germline V gene (reference sequence). This CDR3 reads CASSSSGLYGYTF. CDR3 coding DNA: TGTGCCAGCAGTTCGTCGGGGCTCTATGGCTACACCTTC.

CDR3 sequence (DNA): TGCAGCGTTGGAATTAGGGAAGGAGAGACCCAGTACTTC. Encoded protein: CSVGIREGETQYF. The chain carries TRBV29-1 and TRBJ2-5; D remains ambiguous. V lost 4 bases and J 4 bases, leaving 13 bases between the germline ends. The CDR3 length is 13 residues. Germline V lookup: CDR1 SQVTM, CDR2 ANQGSEA. Filled out from reference TRBV29-1 and TRBJ2-5, the complete variable domain reads SAVISQKPSRDICQRGTSLTIQCQVDSQVTMMFWYRQQPGQSLTLIATANQGSEATYESGFVIDKFPISRPNLTFSTLTVSNMSPEDSSIYLCSVGIREGETQYFGPGTRLLVL.

This chain joins TRBV11-3 and TRBJ2-3, with D possibly being TRBD2 (6 bases). CDR3 length: 17 amino acids. V lost 5 bases to trimming and J lost 0 bases, with 18 bases between them. The V gene's germline CDR1 is SGHNT and CDR2 YENEEA. The CDR3 region is CASSLDRSGLSTDTQYF. The CDR3 DNA follows: TGTGCCAGCAGCCTGGATCGTTCGGGACTTAGCACAGATACGCAGTATTTT.

CDR3 sequence: CASGLVLSGGTGEQFF. The CDR3 DNA sequence: TGTGCTAGTGGTTTGGTACTCAGCGGGGGGACCGGTGAGCAGTTCTTC. The chain is built from TRBV12-5 and TRBJ2-1; TRBD2 agrees at 9 bases. Germline assignment: CDR1 LGHNT and CDR2 FRNRAP. The CDR3 totals 16 residues. V shed 0 bases, J shed 9 bases, and the junction held 9 bases outside the gene matches.

This clonotype showed up just once. The chain recombines TRBV27 with TRBJ2-7; D is undetermined. Germline assignment: CDR1 MNHEY and CDR2 SMNVEV (reference sequence). CDR3 length: 13 residues. Trimming left V 5 bases short and J 0 bases short, with 8 bases between. The CDR3 DNA reads TGTGCCAGCAGTAGTAGGAGCTCCTACGAGCAGTACTTC. Amino acid sequence: CASSSRSSYEQYF.

Turning to this clonotype: Its ends do not fully match the called genes, so a read error is possible. V is TRBV12-3 or TRBV12-4 and J is TRBJ2-3; TRBD1 agrees at 9 bases. This CDR3 region has 11 residues. The chain's CDR3 is CASSLGTGRHF. The CDR3 nucleotides read TGTGCCAGCAGTTTGGGGACAGGGCGACATTTT.

J is TRBJ2-7 and V is TRBV27; perhaps D is TRBD1 or TRBD2 (5 bases each). Germline loops: CDR1 MNHEY, CDR2 SMNVEV (reference sequence). The CDR3 loop spans 13 amino acids. Trimming pared 4 bases from V and 9 bases from J, leaving 16 bases between. Here the CDR3 reads CASSSPGPGGQYF. CDR3 coding DNA: TGTGCCAGCAGTTCGCCGGGACCTGGGGGGCAGTACTTC.

The chain couples TRBV20-1 to TRBJ2-2; 7 bases align to TRBD2. The trim removed 6 bases at V and 0 bases at J, leaving 4 bases unmatched. The length of the CDR3 is 14 residues. Germline CDR1 and CDR2: DFQATT and SNEGSKA (reference sequence). CDR3 amino acids: CSAQAGSNTGELFF. The CDR3 region has the DNA TGCAGTGCCCAAGCGGGGTCGAACACCGGGGAGCTGTTTTTT.

This sequence joins TRBV7-9 and TRBJ1-6; 7 bases match TRBD1. The CDR3 is 15 amino acids. Germline CDR1 is SEHNR and CDR2 is FQNEAQ (reference sequence). J lost 6 bases, V lost 5 bases, and 7 bases had no gene match. CDR3 sequence reads: CASSTGTVSNSPLHF. The CDR3 bases are TGTGCCAGCAGCACGGGGACAGTCAGTAATTCACCCCTCCACTTT.

The chain uses TRBV6-2 or TRBV6-3 and TRBJ2-7, with D uncertain. This CDR3 comprises 12 residues. CDR1 MNHEY and CDR2 SVGEGT come from the germline V gene. V dropped 5 bases and J dropped 4 bases, with 9 bases sitting between them. The DNA for the CDR3 is TGTGCCAGCAGTCAGACCCGGTACGAGCAGTACTTC. Translation: CASSQTRYEQYF.

The rearrangement links TRBV12-5 to TRBJ2-3; TRBD1 might be the D (6 bases). The CDR3 runs 14 residues. The germline V gene encodes CDR1 LGHNT and CDR2 FRNRAP. V lost 10 bases and J 2 bases, leaving 16 bases between the germline ends. DNA of the CDR3: TGTGCTATTACCGGGACATTTAACACAGATACGCAGTATTTT. Encoded protein: CAITGTFNTDTQYF.

The chain employs TRBV30 and TRBJ2-7, with 8 bases lining up with TRBD1. The germline CDR1 and CDR2 sequences are GTSNPN and SVGIG (reference sequence). This CDR3 has 14 amino acids. The trim removed 3 bases at V and 3 bases at J, leaving 7 bases unmatched. The CDR3 here is CAWRGYRGNYEQYF. The CDR3 nucleotides read TGTGCCTGGAGGGGGTACAGGGGGAACTACGAGCAGTACTTC.

The chain combines TRBV29-1 with TRBJ2-2, with D hard to call. V lost 7 bases and J lost 0, with 9 bases in between. Per the germline V gene, CDR1 is SQVTM and CDR2 is ANQGSEA. The length of the CDR3 is 13 residues. CDR3 sequence (DNA): TGCAGCGGCAGACAAACGAACACCGGGGAGCTGTTTTTT. Its protein product is CSGRQTNTGELFF.

The J gene is TRBJ2-3, the V gene TRBV29-1; 7 bases fit TRBD2. Unmatched junction bases numbered 11, after V lost 6 bases and J lost 2 bases. Germline-derived CDR1 and CDR2 are SQVTM and ANQGSEA. The CDR3 has 15 residues. This CDR3 reads CSVAYTTSYTDTQYF. The CDR3 DNA is TGCAGCGTAGCCTATACGACTAGCTACACAGATACGCAGTATTTT.

This chain joins TRBV5-4 and TRBJ2-4; no clear D gene. Germline V gives CDR1 SGHNT, CDR2 YYREEE (reference sequence). The length of the CDR3 is 15 residues. Trimming took off 0 bases at V and 3 bases at J, with 10 bases between the two ends. The CDR3: CASSLAGRSKNIQYF. DNA for the CDR3: TGTGCCAGCAGCTTGGCCGGGCGGAGCAAAAACATTCAGTACTTC.